This T cell receptor (beta chain) is from a study of CD8 T cells in ankylosing spondylitis. General observations from the study: Enrichment of disease-linked clones was reportedly significant in matched ankylosing spondylitis synovial fluid.

V was clipped by 6 bases and J by 8 bases, with 11 bases between them. This CDR3 is 12 amino acids long. TCRdb re-called the 5' RACE reads through MiXCR, storing one row per CDR3 protein. The sample holds 200,000 to 250,000 distinct CDR3 sequences, about 26% seen once. On this clonotype itself: The antigen is not known.

The sequence was collected from a male donor with ankylosing spondylitis or in good health (not recorded which). The V gene is TRBV12-3 or TRBV12-4, the J gene TRBJ2-1; D is unclear. Input material: blood, either unsorted or a sorted T cell fraction (not recorded which). For the CDR3, the DNA is TGTGCCAGCAGGGGCCCGACGGATGAGCAGTTCTTC. Its protein product is CASRGPTDEQFF.